Listed below are T cell receptor beta chains from one sample, sequenced in a study of blood T cell repertoires in COVID-19. This table comes from immunoSEQ multiplex PCR, and its TCRdb copy is limited to in-frame clones, with some not included. This table holds approximately 150,000 clones, around 90% found once. The sample consisted of peripheral blood. These TCRs come from a woman aged 55-70 years who had recovered from COVID-19. The CDR3 runs from the conserved cysteine through the conserved F or W. A D gene is named only where the DNA matches it firmly. Size tells how often a clone was seen (once, few, many) or the class of an expanded clone, and some rows leave it out.

D	length	V	size	J	DNA	CDR3
TRBD2	14	TRBV28	NA	TRBJ2-1	TGTGCCAGCACCGCGGGGGGGACATACAATGAGCAGTTCTTC	CASTAGGTYNEQFF
NA	15	TRBV7-9	once	TRBJ1-4	TGTGCCTACTCTGGGAGACGTTCAACTAATGAAAAACTGTTTTTT	CAYSGRRSTNEKLFF
NA	14	TRBV27	NA	TRBJ1-2	TGTGCCAGCAGACTATCCCGGGGGGCGTATGGCTACACCTTC	CASRLSRGAYGYTF
NA	23	TRBV1	NA	TRBJ2-1	TGCACCAGCAGCCACTGCGCGGTAGGGCAGACTAGCGGGGGACTAAACTCCTACAATGAGCAGTTCTTC	CTSSHCAVGQTSGGLNSYNEQFF
TRBD1	15	TRBV5-1	NA	TRBJ2-2	TGCGCCAGCAGGTCCGGGACAGGGAACACCGGGGAGCTGTTTTTT	CASRSGTGNTGELFF
NA	11	TRBV30	NA	TRBJ2-7	TGTGCCTGGAGTACCCAGGTTGGGCAGTACTTC	CAWSTQVGQYF
TRBD2	12	TRBV18	NA	TRBJ2-1	TGTGCCAGCTCAACTAGCGGGGCCGAGCAGTTCTTC	CASSTSGAEQFF
NA	13	TRBV6-5	NA	TRBJ2-7	TGTGCCAGCAGGGGGCAGGGTGGAATCGAGCAGTACTTC	CASRGQGGIEQYF
TRBD2	14	TRBV5-1	NA	TRBJ2-1	TGCGCCAGCAGCTTGAGGACTAGCGAAAATGAGCAGTTCTTC	CASSLRTSENEQFF
TRBD2	17	TRBV23-1	NA	TRBJ2-7	TGCGCCAGCAGTCAATCAGGGACTAGCGGGGGGGCCCACGAGCAGTACTTC	CASSQSGTSGGAHEQYF
TRBD1	18	TRBV4-2	NA	TRBJ1-2	TGTGCCAGCAGCCAAGAAGTTAGCGACAGGGGACCTAACTATGGCTACACCTTC	CASSQEVSDRGPNYGYTF
TRBD2	14	TRBV18	NA	TRBJ2-3	TGTGCCAGCTCATTCCACGGGGGGGCAGATACGCAGTATTTT	CASSFHGGADTQYF
TRBD2	15	TRBV2	NA	TRBJ2-5	TGTGCCAGCAACGGACTAGCGGGGGGAGGGGAGACCCAGTACTTC	CASNGLAGGGETQYF
NA	13	TRBV11-3	few	TRBJ1-1	TGTGCCAGCAGCAGGGGACTTAACACTGAAGCTTTCTTT	CASSRGLNTEAFF
NA	15	TRBV7-6	NA	TRBJ2-7	TGTGCCAGCAGCCCTACCTCCCCGACATGGTATGAGCAGTACTTC	CASSPTSPTWYEQYF
TRBD1	14	TRBV28	NA	TRBJ1-4	TGTGCCAGCACTCCGGGACAGGGGGATGAAAAACTGTTTTTT	CASTPGQGDEKLFF
NA	13	TRBV11-2	NA	TRBJ1-5	TGTGCCAGCAGCTTAGACAGGGGTCAGCCCCAGCATTTT	CASSLDRGQPQHF
TRBD1	14	TRBV25-1	NA	TRBJ1-2	TGTGCCAGCAGTGCGAGAGGGACAGGGGATGGCTACACCTTC	CASSARGTGDGYTF
NA	15	TRBV7-2	NA	TRBJ2-3	TGTGCCAGCAGCTTAGAGGGGGGGCGGGAGGATACGCAGTATTTT	CASSLEGGREDTQYF
NA	12	TRBV18	NA	TRBJ2-2	TGTGCCAGCTCACCAGTCGCCGGGGAGCTGTTTTTT	CASSPVAGELFF
TRBD1	14	TRBV2	NA	TRBJ1-6	TGTGCCAGCCACCTCAGGACAGGGCACTCACCCCTCCACTTT	CASHLRTGHSPLHF
TRBD1	15	TRBV28	NA	TRBJ1-2	TGTGCCAGCAGTGAAGCCACAGGGGGCAACTATGGCTACACCTTC	CASSEATGGNYGYTF
NA	16	TRBV28	once	TRBJ1-5	TGTGCCAGCAGTTCCACCGTCACAGCTGCGGGTCAGCCCCAGCATTTT	CASSSTVTAAGQPQHF
TRBD2	15	TRBV5-1	NA	TRBJ2-5	TGCGCCAGCAGCTTGGTTAGCGGGGGGGCGGAGACCCAGTACTTC	CASSLVSGGAETQYF
NA	16	TRBV4-2	NA	TRBJ1-3	TGTGCCAGCAGCCAAGAGGGGGCAGGGGTTGGAAACACCATATATTTT	CASSQEGAGVGNTIYF
NA	14	TRBV5-1	NA	TRBJ2-5	TGCGCCAGCAGCTTGGGTGGGGGGCAAGAGACCCAGTACTTC	CASSLGGGQETQYF
NA	13	TRBV6-6	once	TRBJ2-2	TGTGCCAGCAGTTATCGAGGGGGGGGCCTCCTGTTTTTT	CASSYRGGGLLFF
NA	15	TRBV29-1	NA	TRBJ2-3	TGCAGCGCAATGAATTGGGAGCCCGGCACAGATACGCAGTATTTT	CSAMNWEPGTDTQYF
NA	14	TRBV6-4	NA	TRBJ1-2	TGTGCCAGCAGGAAGGAGGTACCCCTTGGAGGCTACACCTTC	CASRKEVPLGGYTF
NA	15	TRBV5-4	NA	TRBJ1-4	TGTGCCAGCAGCTTGGGGGGGCCTGGTAATGAAAAACTGTTTTTT	CASSLGGPGNEKLFF
TRBD2	16	TRBV28	NA	TRBJ2-2	TGTGCCAGCAGTCCGCCTAGCGGGGGGTACACCGGGGAGCTGTTTTTT	CASSPPSGGYTGELFF
TRBD1	14	TRBV28	NA	TRBJ1-2	TGTGCCAGTTTGACAGGGGGCGCGATCTATGGCTACACCTTC	CASLTGGAIYGYTF